This TCR beta chain came from a study of read filtering for tumor transcriptome and immune sequencing (dated by TCRdb to 2020 to 2022). Study-level background: The cohort was composed of 17 to 20 male and 14 female patients, with a mean age of around 66 years and an age range of roughly 45 to 80. TCR-region mapped reads per sample ranged from about 3.5 to 10.27 million with IR-seq versus only about 85 to 1273 with RNA-seq. By revised international staging, eight or nine patients were R-ISS I, about 17 were R-ISS II and more than five were R-ISS III. Using the same bone marrow samples, the study ran both targeted immune repertoire sequencing and bulk whole-transcriptome sequencing and then compared the TCR repertoires from each method. One main goal was a read-filtering strategy for immune repertoire data, in particular deciding whether clonotypes backed by only one read should be removed. After DNase treatment, whole-transcriptome libraries were prepared with the TruSeq RNA Access Library Prep Kit.

Broad study findings and their caveats: The sorted CD138-negative fraction was a mixed bone marrow immune population, not purified T cells. Clonotypes were captured by IR-seq at much higher depth and more reliably than by RNA-seq, and smaller IR-seq throughput was sufficient for identification of most shared clonotypes. When single-read clonotypes were removed, the proportions of shared clonotypes in IR-seq and RNA-seq correlated more strongly. Single-read clonotypes made up about 80% of clonotypes but only approximately 4% of total reads in IR-seq, compared with approximately 70% of clonotypes and roughly 40% of reads in RNA-seq.

V gives up 3 bases and J gives up 6 bases, and the segment between their germline ends measures 11 bases. Measured from the cysteine to the phenylalanine, the CDR3 is 12 residues long. Of the read, only the CDR3 DNA is kept; its 36 bases are in frame from base 1. CDR1 DFQATT and CDR2 SNEGSKA are derived from the germline V gene (reference sequence). At least ten counts were recorded for this clonotype. The antigen it binds to is not known. Per-base quality was not reported, and no clone a single base away is much larger than it. Bone marrow was sampled from every patient at the time of active disease. Bone marrow mononuclear cells were isolated by Ficoll-Hypaque density gradient centrifugation. To remove myeloma plasma cells, the cells were labeled with CD138 magnetic microbeads on a MACS separator, and CD138-negative cells were then collected by negative selection. Flow cytometry with CD138 antibodies on an Attune NxT was used to check how pure the isolated cells were. TRIzol reagent was used to extract total RNA, and a NanoDrop spectrophotometer was used to quantify the extracted RNA. Paired RNA-seq and IR-seq were performed on the CD138-negative bone marrow sample of each patient.

TCR libraries were constructed from roughly 400 ng RNA using the Immunoverse kit, and molecular barcoded adaptors covering alpha/delta and beta/gamma chains were employed. TCR library preparation was performed with the same RNA that was used for transcriptome sequencing. Sequencing of TCR libraries was carried out on an Illumina HiSeq 4000 with 2 x 150 cycles. In the paper's pipeline: With MiXCR, TCR reads were aligned to human V, D, J and C references and assembled into CDR3 clonotypes, with quality filtering and error correction included. Clonotype counts and gene usage diversity were analyzed with the tcR package in R. For inspection of raw mapping reads, RNA-seq reads were mapped by STAR aligner version 2.5.3a onto GRCh37 of the human genome. To test the effect of sequencing depth on detected clonotypes, IR-seq fastq files were randomly downsampled using Seqtk 1.3. The public reads were reprocessed in TCRdb via fastp at Q25 and MiXCR, keeping in-frame beta chains. Each CDR3 protein appears once, grouped with its most common genes and DNA. These V and J calls derive from TCRdb rather than the authors' analysis. Present in this sample are nearly 60,000 distinct CDR3 sequences, over 9% of which were seen just once. The top ten clonotypes cover approximately 16% of the sample.

The sequence came from a donor at least 40 years old with multiple myeloma. Sequencing was done on a sample of a population of CD138-negative cells sorted from bone marrow. Sample cell subset or site, as interpreted from the label and publication: bone marrow mononuclear cells depleted of CD138+ plasma/myeloma cells by negative magnetic selection. The sequence is built from TRBV20-1 and TRBJ2-5, with a tentative D gene TRBD1 over 6 matching bases. The nucleotide sequence is TGCAGTGCTAGGGGACATCAACAGACCCAGTACTTC. Its protein product is CSARGHQQTQYF.